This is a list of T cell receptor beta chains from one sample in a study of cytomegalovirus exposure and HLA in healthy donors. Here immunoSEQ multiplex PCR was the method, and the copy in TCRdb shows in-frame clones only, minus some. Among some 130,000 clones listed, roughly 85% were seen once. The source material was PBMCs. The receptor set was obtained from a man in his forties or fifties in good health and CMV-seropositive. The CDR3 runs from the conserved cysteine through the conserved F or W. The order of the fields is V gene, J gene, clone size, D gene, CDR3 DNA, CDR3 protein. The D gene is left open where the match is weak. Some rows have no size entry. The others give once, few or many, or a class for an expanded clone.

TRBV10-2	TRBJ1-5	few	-	TGCGCCAGCAGTAGGCAGGGGAATAACAATCAGCCCCAGCATTTT	CASSRQGNNNQPQHF
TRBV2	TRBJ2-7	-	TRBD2	TGTGCCAGCAGTGAAGACGGGGGGATGAGACCCTACGAGCAGTACTTC	CASSEDGGMRPYEQYF
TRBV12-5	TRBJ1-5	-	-	TGTGCTAGTGGAGTACGTAGTTCAGGGTTAAATCAGCCCCAGCATTTT	CASGVRSSGLNQPQHF
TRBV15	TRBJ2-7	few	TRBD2	TGTGCCACCAGCAGAGATCGGGACGGGAGGGCCTACGAGCAGTACTTC	CATSRDRDGRAYEQYF
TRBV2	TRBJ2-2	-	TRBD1	TGTGCCAGCAGCACTTGGGACAGTCCCAACACCGGGGAGCTGTTTTTT	CASSTWDSPNTGELFF
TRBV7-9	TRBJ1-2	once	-	TGTGCCAGCAGCCACAGGGCCCGAACCCAAACCGAGGGCTACACCTTC	CASSHRARTQTEGYTF
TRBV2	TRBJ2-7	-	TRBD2	TGTGCCTTCGGGGGGGGGACTACGTACGAGCAGTACTTC	CAFGGGTTYEQYF
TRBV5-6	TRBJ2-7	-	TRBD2	TGTGCCAGCACCCTAGGGGCGGGGGTCTACGAGCAGTACTTC	CASTLGAGVYEQYF
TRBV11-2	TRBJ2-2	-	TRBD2	TGTGCCAGCAAGGATCTACTGAGGCGGGAGGCGAACACCGGGGAGCTGTTTTTT	CASKDLLRREANTGELFF
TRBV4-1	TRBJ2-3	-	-	TGCGCCAGCAGCCAAGATCGGGGGAGAGGGTCAGATACGCAGTATTTT	CASSQDRGRGSDTQYF
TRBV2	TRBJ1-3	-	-	TGTGCCAGCAGTGATATGAGGCGACACACCATATATTTT	CASSDMRRHTIYF
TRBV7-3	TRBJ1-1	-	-	TGTGCCAGCAGCCGAGACACGAACACTGAAGCTTTCTTT	CASSRDTNTEAFF
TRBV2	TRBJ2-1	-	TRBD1	TGTGCCAGCAGTGAATGGACAGGACTCTACAATGAGCAGTTCTTC	CASSEWTGLYNEQFF
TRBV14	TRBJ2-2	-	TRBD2	TGTGCCAGCAGCCCGGGACTAGCGGGCCGCACCGGGGAGCTGTTTTTT	CASSPGLAGRTGELFF
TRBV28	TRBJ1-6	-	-	TGTGCCAGTTCGCAGGAGGTTAATTCACCCCTCCACTTT	CASSQEVNSPLHF
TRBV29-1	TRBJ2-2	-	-	TGCAGCGTTGTTGGAGCGGCAAACACCGGGGAGCTGTTTTTT	CSVVGAANTGELFF
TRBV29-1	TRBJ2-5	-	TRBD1	TGCAGCGCCCGGACAGGGGCAGGGGAGACCCAGTACTTC	CSARTGAGETQYF
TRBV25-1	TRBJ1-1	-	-	TGTGCCAGCGTAGGGGTACGGACTGAAGCTTTCTTT	CASVGVRTEAFF
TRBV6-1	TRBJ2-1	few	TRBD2	TGTGCCAGCAGTGAAACTAGCGGGGGAAACAATGAGCAGTTCTTC	CASSETSGGNNEQFF
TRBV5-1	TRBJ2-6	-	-	TGCGCCAGCAGCGAGATAGAGACTGGGGCCAACGTCCTGACTTTC	CASSEIETGANVLTF
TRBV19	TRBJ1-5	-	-	TGTGCCAGTAGTACCATTGGGGGGACTAGCTTGCATTTT	CASSTIGGTSLHF
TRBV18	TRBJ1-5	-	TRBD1	TGTGCCAGCTCGGGACAGCAAAATCAGCCCCAGCATTTT	CASSGQQNQPQHF
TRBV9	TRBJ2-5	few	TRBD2	TGTGCCAGCAGCGTAACTAGCGGGGGGCACCAAGAGACCCAGTACTTC	CASSVTSGGHQETQYF
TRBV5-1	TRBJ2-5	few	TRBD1	TGCGCCAGCAGCCCTCGGCCGACAGGGGGCCAAGAGACCCAGTACTTC	CASSPRPTGGQETQYF
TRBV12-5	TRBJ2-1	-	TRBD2	TGTGCTAGTGGTGTGGGACTATACAATGAGCAGTTCTTC	CASGVGLYNEQFF
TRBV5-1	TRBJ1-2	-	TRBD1	TGCGCCAGCAGCCCAGGGACAGGGGGCGGTGGCTACACCTTC	CASSPGTGGGGYTF
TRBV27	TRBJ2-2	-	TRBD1	TGTGCCAGCACCAGGGGGACAGGGGGGATCACCGGGGAGCTGTTTTTT	CASTRGTGGITGELFF
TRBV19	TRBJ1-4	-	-	TGTGCCAGTAGTATCAGACACGGTCTTAGTGAAAAACTGTTTTTT	CASSIRHGLSEKLFF
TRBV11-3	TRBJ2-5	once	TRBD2	TGTGCCAGCAGCACCGGACTAGCGGGGCGCGAGGAGACCCAGTACTTC	CASSTGLAGREETQYF
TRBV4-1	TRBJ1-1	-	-	TGCGCCAGCAGCCAAGGTATTTACAGGGACCCGAACACTGAAGCTTTCTTT	CASSQGIYRDPNTEAFF
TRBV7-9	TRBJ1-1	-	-	TGTGCCAGCAGCTTCTTCCGGTCTGAAGCTTTCTTT	CASSFFRSEAFF
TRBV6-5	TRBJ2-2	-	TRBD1	TGTGCCAGCACCATGGGACAGGGGAACACCGGGGAGCTGTTTTTT	CASTMGQGNTGELFF
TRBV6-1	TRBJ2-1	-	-	TGTGCCAGCAGTGAACTTTACAATGAGCAGTTCTTC	CASSELYNEQFF
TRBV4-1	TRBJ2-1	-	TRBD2	TGCGCCAGCAGCCATGGAGCGGGAGCTGGGGATGAGCAGTTCTTC	CASSHGAGAGDEQFF
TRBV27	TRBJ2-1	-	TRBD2	TGTGCCAGCAGTTCCCCGGGACTAGCGGGAGGGCAGTTCTTC	CASSSPGLAGGQFF
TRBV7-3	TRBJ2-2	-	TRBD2	TGTGCCAGCAGCTTATACAGCGGGGGAGACACCGGGGAGCTGTTTTTT	CASSLYSGGDTGELFF
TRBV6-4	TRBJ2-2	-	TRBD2	TGTGCCAGCAGTCCGGGACTAGCGGGAGGTAACACCGGGGAGCTGTTTTTT	CASSPGLAGGNTGELFF
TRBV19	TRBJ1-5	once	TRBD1	TGTGCCAGTCGTCGGACAGGATCAAATCAGCCCCAGCATTTT	CASRRTGSNQPQHF
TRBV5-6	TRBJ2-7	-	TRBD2	TGTGCCAGCAGCCAGGGACTACTGAGCTCCTACGAGCAGTACTTC	CASSQGLLSSYEQYF
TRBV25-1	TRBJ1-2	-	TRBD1	TGTGCCAGCAGTGACCACAGGGGCTTGGCTGGCTACACCTTC	CASSDHRGLAGYTF
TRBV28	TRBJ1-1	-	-	TGTGCCAGCAGTACCCTATCAGCGGGCACTGAAGCTTTCTTT	CASSTLSAGTEAFF
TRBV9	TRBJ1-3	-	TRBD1	TGTGCCAGCAGCGAAGGGGGCAGAAACACCATATATTTT	CASSEGGRNTIYF
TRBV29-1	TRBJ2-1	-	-	TGCAGCGTTGATGGGCGGGACAATGAGCAGTTCTTC	CSVDGRDNEQFF
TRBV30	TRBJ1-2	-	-	TGTGCCTGGAGCCCCTCCTATGGCTACACCTTC	CAWSPSYGYTF
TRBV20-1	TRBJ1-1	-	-	TGCAGTGCAGGAGGGAAGACTGAAGCTTTCTTT	CSAGGKTEAFF
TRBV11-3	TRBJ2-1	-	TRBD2	TGTGCCAGCAGTCGTCCGGGGGGTTACAATGAGCAGTTCTTC	CASSRPGGYNEQFF